The 30 T cell receptor beta chains reported below all come from one sample, sequenced in a study of blood T cell repertoires in COVID-19. The protocol was immunoSEQ multiplex PCR, while the TCRdb copy is restricted to in-frame clones and leaves out a portion. The sample records 250,000 to 400,000 clones, roughly nine tenths being singletons. The sample comprised PBMCs or T cells enriched from blood (not recorded which). These receptors were taken from a man in his sixties who had recovered from COVID-19.

The rearrangement links TRBV7-8 to TRBJ1-5; D ambiguous. The CDR3 has 15 amino acids. The germline V gene encodes CDR1 SGHVS and CDR2 FQNEAQ. The ends were cut back, 2 bases at V and 1 base at J, with 9 bases in the middle. The CDR3 loop reads CASSLSLRSNQPQHF. CDR3 in DNA: TGTGCCAGCAGCTTATCGTTGCGGAGCAATCAGCCCCAGCATTTT.

The V call is TRBV7-9, the J call TRBJ2-1; TRBD2 matches 14 bases. Germline lookup yields CDR1 SEHNR and CDR2 FQNEAQ (reference sequence). The junction had 11 bases not matched to a gene; V was cut back by 5 bases and J by 2 bases. CDR3 length equals 19 residues. The CDR3 reads CASSPPGTSGRGAYNEQFF. The DNA for the CDR3 is TGTGCCAGCAGCCCCCCTGGGACTAGCGGGAGAGGGGCCTACAATGAGCAGTTCTTC.

This clone was seen a single time. V gene TRBV27 combines with J gene TRBJ2-7; 7 bases match TRBD1. V was pared by 5 bases and J by 1 base, with 8 bases of the junction left unmatched. Germline lookup yields CDR1 MNHEY and CDR2 SMNVEV (reference sequence). The CDR3 extends over 15 amino acids. The CDR3, as DNA: TGTGCCAGCAGTCTCAGGGGGACATATTCCTACGAGCAGTACTTC. Encoded protein: CASSLRGTYSYEQYF.

The rearrangement links TRBV6-5 to TRBJ1-6; TRBD1 aligns across 7 bases. The ends lost 4 bases at V and 9 bases at J; junction bases unmatched: 6. This CDR3 has 14 amino acids. Germline V lookup: CDR1 MNHEY, CDR2 SVGAGI. The CDR3 nucleotides are TGTGCCAGCAGTTCCAGGGGGGATAGTTCACCCCTCCACTTT. Translating gives CASSSRGDSSPLHF.

The genes are TRBV5-1 and TRBJ2-7, with 8 bases that match TRBD1. With V trimmed by 2 bases and J by 9 bases, 16 bases remained unmatched. The CDR3 contains 16 residues. CDR1 and CDR2 (germline): SGHRS, YFSETQ. The CDR3 loop reads CASSFAGTGVIGRQYF. CDR3 sequence (DNA): TGCGCCAGCAGCTTTGCCGGGACAGGTGTCATCGGTCGGCAGTACTTC.

The V call is TRBV3-1 (or the pseudogene TRBV3-2), the J call TRBJ2-1; possibly TRBD2 for D (7 bases). This CDR3 region has 14 residues. Germline CDR1 and CDR2: LGHDT and YNNKEL (reference sequence). V shed 5 bases and J shed 7 bases, with 15 bases lying between them. The DNA of the CDR3 is TGTGCCAGCAGCTCCTACGGGGGGCGGAATGAGCAGTTCTTC. This codes for CASSSYGGRNEQFF.

The chain carries TRBV3-1 (or the pseudogene TRBV3-2) and TRBJ1-5; D is undetermined. Germline values: CDR1 LGHDT, CDR2 YNNKEL (reference sequence). The CDR3 totals 14 residues. Trimming stripped 5 bases from V and 5 bases from J, with 13 bases between. For the CDR3, the DNA is TGTGCCAGCAGCTCCGCCCAAGGAGATCAGCCCCAGCATTTT. Amino acids: CASSSAQGDQPQHF.

The CDR3 DNA sequence: TGCGCCAGCAGCTTGGTTTGGGGGAGCGGAGGGTACGAGCAGTACTTC. Its protein is CASSLVWGSGGYEQYF. The chain uses TRBV5-1 and TRBJ2-7, with D possibly matching TRBD2 (6 bases). Germline V CDR1 and CDR2: SGHRS, YFSETQ. The V end was cut by 0 bases, the J end by 4 bases, with 17 bases between. This CDR3 is built from 16 residues.

This clone was seen a few times. The CDR3 spells CATSRGSGLAVPYEQYF. The DNA for the CDR3 is TGTGCCACCAGCAGAGGAAGTGGACTAGCGGTCCCCTACGAGCAGTACTTC. The V and J genes are TRBV15 and TRBJ2-7; 10 nucleotides match TRBD2. The CDR3 covers 17 residues. Germline V gene lookup returns CDR1 LNHNV and CDR2 YYDKDF (reference sequence). With V trimmed by 1 base and J by 2 bases, 8 bases remained unmatched.

The gene calls are TRBV5-6 and TRBJ1-2; D possibly corresponds to TRBD1 (6 bases). This CDR3 contains 15 residues. The germline V and J ends were trimmed by 3 bases and 4 bases, with 16 bases remaining between them. Germline assignment: CDR1 SGHDT and CDR2 YYEEEE. CDR3 nucleotide sequence: TGTGCCAGCAGCTCAAGGAGACGGACAGCCTATGGCTACACCTTC. It translates to CASSSRRRTAYGYTF.

The chain combines TRBV6-5 with TRBJ2-7; D is perhaps TRBD2 (7 bases). V was clipped by 6 bases and J by 7 bases, with 22 bases between them. The CDR3 spans 15 residues. CDR1 and CDR2 from the germline V gene are MNHEY and SVGAGI. The CDR3 loop is CASSLEGGRGGEQYF. CDR3 nucleotides: TGTGCCAGCAGCCTTGAGGGGGGGCGAGGGGGTGAGCAGTACTTC.

This chain links TRBV2 with TRBJ1-4; TRBD1 matches at 8 bases. The CDR3 length is 16 residues. Germline values: CDR1 SNHLY, CDR2 FYNNEI. Unmatched junction bases numbered 9, after V lost 2 bases and J lost 7 bases. The CDR3 sequence is CASSEWDRLLAEKLFF. CDR3 nucleotide sequence: TGTGCCAGCAGTGAATGGGACAGGTTACTGGCTGAAAAACTGTTTTTT.

The rearrangement joins TRBV20-1 to TRBJ1-5; D is unclear. Trimming cost V 3 bases and J 5 bases, with 20 bases left between them. This CDR3 is built from 16 residues. Germline CDR1 DFQATT, CDR2 SNEGSKA (reference sequence). This CDR3 is CSASQLVPTTDQPQHF. Here the CDR3 DNA reads TGCAGTGCTAGTCAATTGGTCCCAACCACGGATCAGCCCCAGCATTTT.

The chain employs TRBV19 and TRBJ2-7, with 11 positions matching TRBD2. Germline V gene data show CDR1 as LNHDA and CDR2 as SQIVND (reference sequence). The junction had 5 bases not matched to a gene; V was cut back by 6 bases and J by 7 bases. The CDR3 runs to 13 residues. CDR3 nucleotide sequence: TGTGCCAGTAGCACTAGCGGGAGTTCTGAGCAGTACTTC. Its translation: CASSTSGSSEQYF. The whole variable domain, filled in from reference TRBV19 and TRBJ2-7, reads DGGITQSPKYLFRKEGQNVTLSCEQNLNHDAMYWYRQDPGQGLRLIYYSQIVNDFQKGDIAEGYSVSREKKESFPLTVTSAQKNPTAFYLCASSTSGSSEQYFGPGTRLTVT.

The table lists this clone with a count of one. V and J are TRBV5-1 and TRBJ1-1, with D perhaps TRBD1 (5 bases). This CDR3 is built from 14 residues. V lost 3 bases and J 1 base, leaving 10 bases between the germline ends. CDR1 is SGHRS, CDR2 YFSETQ, per germline. The CDR3: CASSWGDGNTEAFF. As DNA, the CDR3 is TGCGCCAGCAGCTGGGGGGACGGGAACACTGAAGCTTTCTTT.

The chain uses TRBV4-1 and TRBJ1-1; D is perhaps TRBD1 (5 bases). The CDR3 contains 14 residues. Germline CDR1 and CDR2: MGHRA and YSYEKL. V shed 0 bases and J shed 9 bases, with 14 bases lying between them. CDR3 protein: CASSQDSFQGKAFF. The DNA of the CDR3 is TGCGCCAGCAGCCAAGATAGTTTCCAGGGTAAAGCTTTCTTT.

This clone was observed a single time. The rearrangement links TRBV18 to TRBJ2-4; possible D gene TRBD2, 5 bases. V lost 3 bases and J 0 bases, leaving 12 bases between the germline ends. This CDR3 has 16 amino acids. Germline loops: CDR1 KGHSH, CDR2 LQKENI. The CDR3 DNA follows: TGTGCCAGCTCACCGCCGGACTTCCTAGCCAAAAACATTCAGTACTTC. It codes for CASSPPDFLAKNIQYF.

This chain uses TRBV2 with TRBJ2-1, with 9 bases identical to TRBD2. Trimming at V came to 3 bases and at J to 4 bases, leaving 4 bases not matched to a gene. The germline CDR1 and CDR2 sequences are SNHLY and FYNNEI. The CDR3 runs to 15 residues. This chain's CDR3 is CASSDFAGGYNEQFF. The CDR3 DNA is TGTGCCAGCAGTGATTTCGCGGGGGGGTACAATGAGCAGTTCTTC. The full variable domain, with the rest looked up from reference TRBV2 and TRBJ2-1, is EPEVTQTPSHQVTQMGQEVILRCVPISNHLYFYWYRQILGQKVEFLVSFYNNEISEKSEIFDDQFSVERPDGSNFTLKIRSTKLEDSAMYFCASSDFAGGYNEQFFGPGTRLTVL.

The genes are TRBV5-8 and TRBJ1-6; the D is unclear. Looked up from germline, CDR1 is SGHTS and CDR2 is YDEGEE. The CDR3 runs 12 residues. V lost 0 bases, J lost 7 bases, and 2 bases lay in between. The CDR3 sequence: CASSLVNSPLHF. The CDR3, as DNA: TGTGCCAGCAGCTTGGTAAATTCACCCCTCCACTTT.

This clone was observed a few times. This chain links TRBV19 with TRBJ2-1; D is perhaps TRBD2 (5 bases). CDR1 is LNHDA, CDR2 SQIVND, per germline (reference sequence). This CDR3 region has 15 residues. V lost 3 bases and J 6 bases, leaving 15 bases between the germline ends. This CDR3 is CASSIGGGRINEQFF. The CDR3 DNA reads as TGTGCCAGTAGTATTGGCGGAGGCAGGATCAATGAGCAGTTCTTC. The variable domain in full, completed from reference TRBV19 and TRBJ2-1, reads DGGITQSPKYLFRKEGQNVTLSCEQNLNHDAMYWYRQDPGQGLRLIYYSQIVNDFQKGDIAEGYSVSREKKESFPLTVTSAQKNPTAFYLCASSIGGGRINEQFFGPGTRLTVL.

The chain couples TRBV6-2 or TRBV6-3 to TRBJ2-7; 7 bases are a match to TRBD2. Germline-derived CDR1 and CDR2 are MNHEY and SVGEGT. V trimming: 0 bases; J trimming: 2 bases; junction bases outside the gene matches: 4. This CDR3 is 15 amino acids long. This CDR3 is CASSYSTAGPYEQYF. CDR3 nucleotides: TGTGCCAGCAGTTACTCGACAGCGGGACCCTACGAGCAGTACTTC.

In DNA form, the CDR3 reads TGTGCCAGCAGTGAATGGTACCGGGACAGGGGGCGCATGGCCAATGAGCAGTTCTTC. Protein product: CASSEWYRDRGRMANEQFF. The V and J genes are TRBV6-1 and TRBJ2-1; 12 nucleotides match TRBD1. Germline V gives CDR1 MNHNS, CDR2 SASEGT. The CDR3 runs to 19 residues. With 2 bases clipped from V and 6 bases from J, the junction kept 14 bases outside the gene matches.

This clone was detected once. This sequence joins TRBV7-2 and TRBJ1-3, with D unclear. This CDR3 spans 16 amino acids. V shed 0 bases and J shed 1 base, with 10 bases lying between them. Germline CDR1 reads SGHTA; CDR2 reads FQGNSA. The CDR3 region has the DNA TGTGCCAGCAGCTTAGCGAGGTCTGCGTCTGGAAACACCATATATTTT. As protein: CASSLARSASGNTIYF.

V and J are TRBV24-1 and TRBJ2-5; TRBD2 agrees at 7 bases. From germline, CDR1 is KGHDR and CDR2 SFDVKD. This CDR3 spans 16 amino acids. The junction had 10 bases not matched to a gene; V was cut back by 2 bases and J by 5 bases. The CDR3 bases are TGTGCCACCAGTGATTGGTCTACGGGAGGAAGCGAGACCCAGTACTTC. This gives the protein CATSDWSTGGSETQYF.

This clone occurred once. This rearrangement joins TRBV5-4 to TRBJ1-2, with a possible D match to TRBD1 (5 bases). Per the germline V gene, CDR1 is SGHNT and CDR2 is YYREEE (reference sequence). The length of the CDR3 is 13 residues. Deletions cut 3 bases from V and 2 bases from J, with 8 bases between. CDR3 sequence: CASSWRGNYGYTF. The CDR3 DNA reads TGTGCCAGCAGCTGGAGGGGAAACTATGGCTACACCTTC.

The genes are TRBV18 and TRBJ1-1, with 8 bases matching TRBD1. V lost 3 bases to trimming and J lost 4 bases; unmatched junction nucleotides: 10. This CDR3 contains 16 residues. The germline CDR1 and CDR2 sequences are KGHSH and LQKENI. CDR3 sequence: CASSPTGAALGTEAFF. CDR3 in DNA: TGTGCCAGCTCACCGACAGGGGCCGCTTTGGGCACTGAAGCTTTCTTT.

The rearrangement joins TRBV10-3 to TRBJ2-5; D possibly corresponds to TRBD1 (5 bases). The CDR3 has 13 residues. The germline V and J ends were trimmed by 10 bases and 1 base, with 13 bases remaining between them. Germline V gives CDR1 ENHRY, CDR2 SYGVKD. CDR3 in amino acids: CATLPDSQETQYF. CDR3 nucleotide sequence: TGTGCCACCCTCCCCGACAGCCAAGAGACCCAGTACTTC.

The chain combines TRBV5-5 with TRBJ1-2, with 7 bases fitting TRBD1. Germline CDR1 is SGHKS and CDR2 is YYEKEE (reference sequence). The CDR3 contains 16 residues. Trimming at V came to 1 base and at J to 0 bases, leaving 6 bases not matched to a gene. The CDR3 bases are TGTGCCAGCAGCTTGATCGGGACAGACGCTAACTATGGCTACACCTTC. Protein sequence: CASSLIGTDANYGYTF.

The J gene is TRBJ1-2, the V gene TRBV6-5; TRBD1 aligns across 11 bases. The CDR3 covers 15 residues. Germline V CDR1 and CDR2: MNHEY, SVGAGI. The junction had 7 bases not matched to a gene; V was cut back by 4 bases and J by 6 bases. CDR3 region: CASSWDRGAMDGYTF. DNA of the CDR3: TGTGCCAGCAGTTGGGACAGGGGGGCTATGGATGGCTACACCTTC.

The chain employs TRBV5-8 and TRBJ1-1; 9 positions agree with TRBD1. Germline CDR1 reads SGHTS; CDR2 reads YDEGEE. CDR3 length: 13 residues. Trimming took 4 bases from V and 4 from J; bases not matched to a gene: 2. CDR3 coding DNA: TGTGCCAGCAGCAGGGACAGGGTCACTGAAGCTTTCTTT. This codes for CASSRDRVTEAFF.